This record concerns one T cell receptor beta chain sequence. Its matching antigen is unknown. This specimen comes from a study of cytotoxic CD8 clonotypes in ibrutinib-treated CLL. Study outcomes and limitations: Private clonotypes, not public ones, expanded at ibrutinib response. Samples from sustained-remission and progressing patients were taken at different times. At the start, clonality exceeded age-matched healthy donors and followed circulating CD8+ T-cell counts.

This CDR3 comprises 13 residues. Germline V gene data show CDR1 as KGHSH and CDR2 as LQKENI. Deletions cut 2 bases from V and 4 bases from J, with 9 bases between. Profiling relied on immunoSEQ multiplex PCR, and the TCRdb table lists in-frame clones only, not all of them. The table has about 250,000 clones, 60% to 75% seen once. PBMCs were cryopreserved, and about 1.8 micrograms of genomic DNA from them went into TCR beta libraries. Material: PBMCs, obtained after 24 months of ibrutinib treatment. This sequence was found in a human donor with chronic lymphocytic leukemia. The chain links TRBV18 to TRBJ2-7; D ambiguous. The CDR3 is CASSPSELYEQYF. Written as DNA, the CDR3 is TGTGCCAGCTCACCATCGGAGTTATACGAGCAGTACTTC.